The clone carrying this TCR beta chain was found a few times. The source material, RNA transcripts, was used to amplify TCR beta CDR3 regions. The HTBI primer set was used in a first-round RT-PCR of the TCR CDR3. TCRdb analysed the multiplex PCR reads with MiXCR anew, one entry per CDR3 protein. This sample has some 440,000 distinct CDR3 sequences; roughly 14% occur once, and the top ten carry around an eighth. The data are from a study of T cells in Graves' hyperthyroidism and ophthalmopathy. Per the germline V gene, CDR1 is DFQATT and CDR2 is SNEGSKA (reference sequence). This CDR3 spans 10 amino acids. Trimming left V 6 bases short and J 6 bases short, with 9 bases between.

The receptor comes from a woman aged 18-29 years with Graves' hyperthyroidism. What was sequenced was blood. This chain connects TRBV20-1 to TRBJ2-7; unclear D gene. CDR3 in amino acids: CSAKIPEQYF. The DNA of the CDR3 is TGCAGTGCCAAAATACCCGAGCAGTACTTC.